This TCR beta chain emerged from a study of cytomegalovirus exposure and HLA in healthy donors. Broader study findings: Through in vitro validation, three CMV-associated chains were shown to be specific for CMV antigens. Usually a TCR sequence was rare, but some public TCRs were found in many donors. A classifier reportedly called cytomegalovirus status with high sensitivity and specificity.

The data were produced by immunoSEQ multiplex PCR, yet TCRdb's version contains in-frame clones alone and is incomplete. Of about 82,000 clones listed, about 92% are singletons. Among the 120 subjects of the validation cohort, separate from the roughly 600-subject first cohort, were the donors. This clone appeared a few times. The target antigen is unknown. This clonotype originated in a man aged 18 to 35 in good health and CMV-seronegative. Source material: PBMCs.

The CDR3 coding sequence is TGTGCCAGCAGCCGACTAGCGGGACACACAGATACGCAGTATTTT. Translation: CASSRLAGHTDTQYF. The chain couples TRBV28 to TRBJ2-3; 11 nucleotides agree with TRBD2. The CDR3 contains 15 residues. The V gene's germline CDR1 is MDHEN and CDR2 SYDVKM. J was trimmed by 2 bases and V by 6 bases; bases with no gene match: 4.